This T cell receptor (beta chain) was documented in a study of blood T cell repertoires in COVID-19. This clone was picked up one time. TCRdb keeps only in-frame clones here, not all; method: immunoSEQ multiplex PCR. Among 140,000 or so clones listed, less than 90% were seen once. Germline V gene data show CDR1 as LNHDA and CDR2 as SQIVND (reference sequence). The CDR3 has 14 residues. V was cut by 6 bases and J by 0 bases, with 10 bases left in between. Sequenced input: peripheral blood. The sequence derives from a young man with COVID-19, enrolled during active disease. The chain recombines TRBV19 with TRBJ2-3; perhaps TRBD2 as D (5 bases). The CDR3 coding sequence is TGTGCCAGTAGAAGAAGCGGAAGCACAGATACGCAGTATTTT. This gives the protein CASRRSGSTDTQYF.